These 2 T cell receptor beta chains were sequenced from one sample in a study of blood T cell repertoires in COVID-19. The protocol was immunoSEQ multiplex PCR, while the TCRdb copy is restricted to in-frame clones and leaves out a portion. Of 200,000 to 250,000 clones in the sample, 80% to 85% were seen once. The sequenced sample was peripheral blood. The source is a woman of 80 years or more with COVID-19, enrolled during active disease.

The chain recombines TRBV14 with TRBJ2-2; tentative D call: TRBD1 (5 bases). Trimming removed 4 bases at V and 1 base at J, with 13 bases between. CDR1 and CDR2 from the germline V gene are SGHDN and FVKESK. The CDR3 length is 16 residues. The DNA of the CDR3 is TGTGCCAGCAGCCGGGGCACTCTGATGAACACCGGGGAGCTGTTTTTT. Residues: CASSRGTLMNTGELFF. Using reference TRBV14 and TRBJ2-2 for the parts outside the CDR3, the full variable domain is EAGVTQFPSHSVIEKGQTVTLRCDPISGHDNLYWYRRVMGKEIKFLLHFVKESKQDESGMPNNRFLAERTGGTYSTLKVQPAELEDSGVYFCASSRGTLMNTGELFFGEGSRLTVL.

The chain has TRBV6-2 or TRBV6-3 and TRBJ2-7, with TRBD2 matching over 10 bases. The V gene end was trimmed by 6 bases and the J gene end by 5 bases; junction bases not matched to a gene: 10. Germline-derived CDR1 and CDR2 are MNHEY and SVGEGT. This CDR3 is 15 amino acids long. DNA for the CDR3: TGTGCCAGCAGCCAACCGGGACTAGCGTCAGACGAGCAGTACTTC. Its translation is CASSQPGLASDEQYF.